These T cell receptor beta chains were read from a single sample in a study of blood T cell repertoires in COVID-19. Produced via immunoSEQ multiplex PCR; TCRdb's table is partial and in-frame only. The sample holds 85,000 to 95,000 clones, more than 70% seen once. Sequencing was performed on peripheral blood. The receptor set was obtained from a human donor in a cohort sampled during active COVID-19. The CDR3 runs from the conserved cysteine through the conserved F or W. A D gene is named only where the DNA matches it firmly.

CDR3: CASSQDLLAGTTGYEQFF
J: TRBJ2-1
V: TRBV3-1/TRBV3-2
D: TRBD2

CDR3: CASSPRDRDPDTQYF
J: TRBJ2-3
V: TRBV6-4
D: TRBD1

CDR3: CASSVSGHEQFF
J: TRBJ2-1
V: TRBV27
D: NA

CDR3: CASRKGLAGGSGEQFF
J: TRBJ2-1
V: TRBV27
D: TRBD2

CDR3: CASSLVAGRPQHF
J: TRBJ1-5
V: TRBV4-3
D: NA

CDR3: CATSPTSGGTDTQYF
J: TRBJ2-3
V: TRBV24-1
D: TRBD2

CDR3: CASSLRRGNTGELFF
J: TRBJ2-2
V: TRBV18
D: NA

CDR3: CASSQAVGGDYGYTF
J: TRBJ1-2
V: TRBV3-1/TRBV3-2
D: NA

CDR3: CASSTENYGYTF
J: TRBJ1-2
V: TRBV5-1
D: NA

CDR3: CASSLLKVAGVHNEQFF
J: TRBJ2-1
V: TRBV11-2
D: TRBD2

CDR3: CASGHTQGPYNEQFF
J: TRBJ2-1
V: TRBV12-5
D: NA

CDR3: CASSPGWTEAFF
J: TRBJ1-1
V: TRBV7-8
D: NA

CDR3: CASSFQDYEQYF
J: TRBJ2-7
V: TRBV7-9
D: NA

CDR3: CASSPKGQGGYGYTF
J: TRBJ1-2
V: TRBV6-2/TRBV6-3
D: TRBD1

CDR3: CSVGDRGYYGYTF
J: TRBJ1-2
V: TRBV29-1
D: TRBD1

CDR3: CAISEAGGGGNEQYF
J: TRBJ2-7
V: TRBV10-3
D: NA

CDR3: CAISGGQFYGYTF
J: TRBJ1-2
V: TRBV10-3
D: NA

CDR3: CAISESSGTYNEQFF
J: TRBJ2-1
V: TRBV10-3
D: NA

CDR3: CASSGTSGRATRNEQFF
J: TRBJ2-1
V: TRBV27
D: TRBD2

CDR3: CASSTDRFGAFF
J: TRBJ1-1
V: TRBV2
D: NA

CDR3: CASSPRTGSYEQYF
J: TRBJ2-7
V: TRBV7-2
D: TRBD1

CDR3: CASSSMRAGVKETQYF
J: TRBJ2-5
V: TRBV7-2
D: TRBD2

CDR3: CASSSNSEQFF
J: TRBJ2-1
V: TRBV11-3
D: NA

CDR3: CASSRTGSEQYF
J: TRBJ2-7
V: TRBV6-2/TRBV6-3
D: TRBD1

CDR3: CASREAGTGGRYEQYF
J: TRBJ2-7
V: TRBV7-2
D: TRBD1

CDR3: CASSYLGSGNTIYF
J: TRBJ1-3
V: TRBV6-5
D: NA

CDR3: CASSRTADTSTNEKLFF
J: TRBJ1-4
V: TRBV5-1
D: NA

CDR3: CASTESRTGGRGGNTIYF
J: TRBJ1-3
V: TRBV7-8
D: TRBD1

CDR3: CASSQERTTGTEAFF
J: TRBJ1-1
V: TRBV4-3
D: NA

CDR3: CASSVDQRTYEQYF
J: TRBJ2-7
V: TRBV9
D: NA